Following are 26 T cell receptor beta chains from one sample sequenced in a study of T cell responses to AZD1222 COVID-19 vaccine. Clones were sequenced by immunoSEQ multiplex PCR, and TCRdb holds only the in-frame ones, with some missing. This table has more than 95,000 clones, around nine tenths appearing once. The specimen was peripheral blood, collected 28 days after the second dose of the MenACWY control vaccine. These receptors originate from an adult who received the MenACWY meningococcal vaccine as a control.

The chain recombines TRBV4-2 with TRBJ1-5; D remains ambiguous. Germline V gene data show CDR1 as LGHNA and CDR2 as YNFKEQ. There are 16 residues in the CDR3. The V and J ends lost 0 bases and 0 bases respectively, with 9 bases between them. The CDR3 DNA is TGTGCCAGCAGCCAAGAGGACTTCCCTAGCAATCAGCCCCAGCATTTT. This sequence encodes CASSQEDFPSNQPQHF.

The chain uses TRBV18 and TRBJ2-5, with no clear D. This CDR3 is 12 amino acids long. V was clipped by 0 bases and J by 4 bases, with 3 bases between them. From germline, CDR1 is KGHSH and CDR2 LQKENI. CDR3 bases: TGTGCCAGCTCACCACCGGGAGAGACCCAGTACTTC. Translated, it gives CASSPPGETQYF.

The chain links TRBV2 to TRBJ2-3; TRBD1 matches 10 bases. This CDR3 spans 15 amino acids. V was pared by 5 bases and J by 11 bases, with 13 bases of the junction left unmatched. Germline V CDR1 and CDR2: SNHLY, FYNNEI. The CDR3 DNA reads TGTGCCAGCAGTCCCGGGACAGGGGCCCTCAAAAAGCAGTATTTT. Protein: CASSPGTGALKKQYF. Supplemented by reference TRBV2 and TRBJ2-3, the full variable domain reads EPEVTQTPSHQVTQMGQEVILRCVPISNHLYFYWYRQILGQKVEFLVSFYNNEISEKSEIFDDQFSVERPDGSNFTLKIRSTKLEDSAMYFCASSPGTGALKKQYFGPGTRLTVL.

The chain joins TRBV15 to TRBJ1-5; D unresolved. V was cut by 1 base and J by 3 bases, with 13 bases left in between. This CDR3 is built from 16 residues. Germline-derived CDR1 and CDR2 are LNHNV and YYDKDF (reference sequence). CDR3 in amino acids: CATSRARAGFNQPQHF. The CDR3 DNA sequence: TGTGCCACCAGCAGAGCTAGGGCGGGCTTCAATCAGCCCCAGCATTTT.

The gene calls are TRBV7-2 and TRBJ2-3; 8 bases are shared with TRBD2. This CDR3 has 18 amino acids. Trimming cost V 1 base and J 2 bases; bases outside gene matches: 11. The germline V gene encodes CDR1 SGHTA and CDR2 FQGNSA. CDR3 in amino acids: CASSLGLLGRGVTDTQYF. The CDR3 bases are TGTGCCAGCAGCTTAGGCCTCCTGGGGCGGGGGGTCACAGATACGCAGTATTTT. Full variable domain (missing parts from reference TRBV7-2 and TRBJ2-3): GAGVSQSPSNKVTEKGKDVELRCDPISGHTALYWYRQSLGQGLEFLIYFQGNSAPDKSGLPSDRFSAERTGGSVSTLTIQRTQQEDSAVYLCASSLGLLGRGVTDTQYFGPGTRLTVL.

Only one count was recorded for this clone. The V gene is TRBV19, the J gene TRBJ2-2; 10 positions agree with TRBD1. V lost 3 bases, J lost 6 bases, and 4 bases stayed unmatched. Germline CDR1 reads LNHDA; CDR2 reads SQIVND (reference sequence). The CDR3 contains 15 residues. CDR3 sequence: CASSIGTGVAGELFF. The CDR3, as DNA: TGTGCCAGTAGTATCGGGACAGGGGTAGCCGGGGAGCTGTTTTTT.

The chain links TRBV3-1 (or the pseudogene TRBV3-2) to TRBJ2-7; the match to TRBD2 covers 12 bases. The V and J ends lost 3 bases and 1 base, in that order; junction bases with no gene match: 7. Per germline, CDR1 LGHDT and CDR2 YNNKEL (reference sequence). The CDR3 has 17 amino acids. DNA for the CDR3: TGTGCCAGCAGCCAGCTCTTGGGACTAGCGGGTTCCTACGAGCAGTACTTC. It encodes CASSQLLGLAGSYEQYF.

The chain employs TRBV28 and TRBJ1-5, with 8 bases fitting TRBD1. This CDR3 spans 15 amino acids. CDR1 MDHEN and CDR2 SYDVKM come from the germline V gene. Trimming at V came to 5 bases and at J to 1 base, leaving 4 bases not matched to a gene. This CDR3 is CASSGWDRSNQPQHF. Written as DNA, the CDR3 is TGTGCCAGCAGTGGCTGGGACAGGAGCAATCAGCCCCAGCATTTT.

J is TRBJ2-3 and V is TRBV5-1, with D possibly TRBD1 on 6 matching bases. Trimming took off 2 bases at V and 1 base at J, with 11 bases between the two ends. The CDR3 sequence is 15 residues long. CDR1 is SGHRS and CDR2 is YFSETQ in the germline V gene. In DNA form, the CDR3 reads TGCGCCAGCAGCTTAGAAGGGGGTGGCACAGATACGCAGTATTTT. It encodes CASSLEGGGTDTQYF. Using reference TRBV5-1 and TRBJ2-3 for the parts outside the CDR3, the full variable domain is KAGVTQTPRYLIKTRGQQVTLSCSPISGHRSVSWYQQTPGQGLQFLFEYFSETQRNKGNFPGRFSGRQFSNSRSEMNVSTLELGDSALYLCASSLEGGGTDTQYFGPGTRLTVL.

The rearrangement uses TRBV7-3 and TRBJ1-1, with D hard to call. From germline, CDR1 is SGHTA and CDR2 FQGTGA. This CDR3 spans 14 amino acids. V was clipped by 4 bases and J by 2 bases, with 11 bases between them. The CDR3 DNA is TGTGCCAGCAGCTCCTCCGGGCCTAACACTGAAGCTTTCTTT. Its protein product is CASSSSGPNTEAFF. The full variable domain, completed using reference TRBV7-3 and TRBJ1-1, is GAGVSQTPSNKVTEKGKYVELRCDPISGHTALYWYRQSLGQGPEFLIYFQGTGAADDSGLPNDRFFAVRPEGSVSTLKIQRTERGDSAVYLCASSSSGPNTEAFFGQGTRLTVV.

The chain has TRBV2 and TRBJ1-4, with TRBD1 as a possible D gene (6 bases). The ends were cut back, 7 bases at V and 3 bases at J, with 9 bases in the middle. This CDR3 has 13 residues. Germline-derived CDR1 and CDR2 are SNHLY and FYNNEI. CDR3 in DNA: TGTGCCAGCAAACAGGGAGCTAATGAAAAACTGTTTTTT. This sequence encodes CASKQGANEKLFF.

The J gene is TRBJ1-5, the V gene TRBV6-5, with 8 bases matching TRBD1. The V gene's germline CDR1 is MNHEY and CDR2 SVGAGI. V shed 4 bases, J shed 2 bases, and the junction held 7 bases outside the gene matches. The CDR3 has 16 residues. DNA of the CDR3: TGTGCCAGCAGTTTCCAGGGGGCGAGAGGCAATCAGCCCCAGCATTTT. Translated: CASSFQGARGNQPQHF.

V usage is TRBV5-4 and J usage is TRBJ2-3; the match to TRBD2 covers 8 bases. The trim removed 4 bases at V and 1 base at J, leaving 8 bases unmatched. CDR3 length equals 16 residues. Germline CDR1 SGHNT, CDR2 YYREEE (reference sequence). As DNA, the CDR3 is TGTGCCAGCAGCGGGGACGGGGGGGCTGGCACAGATACGCAGTATTTT. Its translation is CASSGDGGAGTDTQYF.

The chain recombines TRBV25-1 with TRBJ1-4, with 7 bases matching TRBD1. This CDR3 comprises 15 residues. Germline CDR1 MGHDK, CDR2 SYGVNS. J gave up 3 bases and V 6 bases, and 7 bases lay outside the gene matches. CDR3 loop: CASSPPGTANEKLFF. The CDR3, as DNA: TGTGCCAGCAGCCCCCCGGGGACAGCTAATGAAAAACTGTTTTTT.

V gene TRBV13 combines with J gene TRBJ2-1; no definite D call. The CDR3 length is 13 residues. Trimming took 7 bases from V and 0 from J, leaving 7 bases between them. Germline values: CDR1 PRHDT, CDR2 FYEKMQ (reference sequence). CDR3 residues: CASKAPSYNEQFF. CDR3 coding DNA: TGTGCCAGCAAGGCTCCCTCCTACAATGAGCAGTTCTTC.

This chain joins TRBV18 and TRBJ1-2; D is possibly TRBD1 (5 bases). The length of the CDR3 is 13 residues. Between the trimmed V and J ends, which lost 5 bases and 7 bases, there was a span of 14 bases. CDR1 is KGHSH, CDR2 LQKENI, per germline. The DNA of the CDR3 is TGTGCCAGCTCAGACGACAGTGCGGGTGGCTACACCTTC. This encodes CASSDDSAGGYTF.

J is TRBJ1-2 and V is TRBV12-3 or TRBV12-4; no firm D call. The CDR3 is 10 amino acids. The V gene lost 2 bases and the J gene lost 7 bases, with 2 bases spanning the gap. CDR3 coding DNA: TGTGCCAGCAGTTTATTTGGCTACACCTTC. Residues: CASSLFGYTF.

The V gene is TRBV2, the J gene TRBJ2-3; D is tentatively TRBD1 or TRBD2 (5 bases each). CDR1 SNHLY and CDR2 FYNNEI come from the germline V gene. V gave up 8 bases and J gave up 7 bases, with 22 bases separating them. This CDR3 region has 15 residues. CDR3 in DNA: TGTGCCAGCTCGCCCTATACCGGGGCTCGTAATACGCAGTATTTT. This encodes CASSPYTGARNTQYF.

The chain joins TRBV6-5 to TRBJ1-1; D is possibly TRBD1 (5 bases). Germline CDR1 MNHEY, CDR2 SVGAGI. There are 15 residues in the CDR3. V gave up 5 bases and J gave up 3 bases, with 16 bases separating them. The chain's CDR3 is CASSSTRAGDTEAFF. The CDR3 DNA follows: TGTGCCAGCAGTAGCACCAGGGCTGGGGACACTGAAGCTTTCTTT.

This chain joins TRBV19 and TRBJ1-2, with D unresolved. The germline V gene has CDR1 LNHDA and CDR2 SQIVND (reference sequence). Trimming shortened V by 6 bases and J by 0 bases, and 8 bases separated the two germline ends. The CDR3 contains 13 residues. The CDR3 sequence is CASRPTTNYGYTF. In DNA, the CDR3 is TGTGCCAGTAGACCGACAACTAACTATGGCTACACCTTC.

The V and J genes are TRBV2 and TRBJ2-5; TRBD2 matches 10 bases. The CDR3 is 15 amino acids. V dropped 5 bases and J dropped 5; count of bases not matched to a gene: 8. CDR1 is SNHLY, CDR2 FYNNEI, per germline. CDR3 sequence: CASSSSTSGSETQYF. CDR3 nucleotides: TGTGCCAGCAGTAGCTCGACTAGCGGGTCGGAGACCCAGTACTTC.

The chain links TRBV30 to TRBJ2-3; D not certain. The CDR3 consists of 12 residues. Germline CDR1 reads GTSNPN; CDR2 reads SVGIG (reference sequence). Trimming took off 3 bases at V and 1 base at J, with 5 bases between the two ends. CDR3 bases: TGTGCCTGGAGGACGGGCACAGATACGCAGTATTTT. Its translation is CAWRTGTDTQYF.

The CDR3 sequence is CASSPPLGRGQYF. CDR3 DNA sequence: TGTGCCAGCAGCCCCCCCCTCGGCCGGGGACAGTATTTT. The chain links TRBV12-3 or TRBV12-4 to TRBJ2-3, with a tentative D call TRBD2 (5 bases). V was pared by 6 bases and J by 12 bases, with 19 bases between. This CDR3 is 13 amino acids long.

This chain connects TRBV28 to TRBJ1-2; TRBD1 might be the D (6 bases). Germline CDR1 and CDR2: MDHEN and SYDVKM. The CDR3 runs 19 residues. V was clipped by 5 bases and J by 4 bases, with 29 bases between them. The CDR3 is CASSPQGLYAPKGFYGYTF. As DNA, the CDR3 is TGTGCCAGCAGTCCGCAGGGGTTATATGCTCCAAAGGGATTCTATGGCTACACCTTC.

This chain connects TRBV3-1 (or the pseudogene TRBV3-2) to TRBJ1-2; D is unresolved. There are 13 residues in the CDR3. The germline V gene has CDR1 LGHDT and CDR2 YNNKEL (reference sequence). Trimming stripped 5 bases from V and 8 bases from J, with 15 bases between. The CDR3 region has the DNA TGTGCCAGCAGCGCGGACTGGTTGAAGGGCTACACCTTC. It yields the protein CASSADWLKGYTF.

This sequence joins TRBV5-1 and TRBJ1-6, with TRBD1 matching 9 bases. J lost 8 bases, V lost 3 bases, and 6 bases had no gene match. The CDR3 covers 15 residues. Germline lookup yields CDR1 SGHRS and CDR2 YFSETQ. The CDR3 nucleotides read TGCGCCAGCAGCTGGGGGGACAGGGAGGATTCACCCCTCCACTTT. Amino acid sequence: CASSWGDREDSPLHF.